The TCR beta chain described here comes from a study of post-analysis software for immune sequencing data. The library was made from cDNA and included unique molecular identifiers. TCRdb used MiXCR to reprocess the PCR reads, holding one entry per CDR3 protein. This sample has 700,000 to 900,000 distinct CDR3 sequences; about 43% occur once, and the top ten carry just under 5%. To note about this clonotype: Its cognate antigen is unknown.

Study results and limitations: Higher frequency in patients than in controls was seen for roughly 5 TRBV segments, with TRBV5-6, TRBV5-1 and TRBV20-1 among them.

In germline, CDR1 is SGHAT, CDR2 FQNNGV. CDR3 size: 15 residues. Specimen: blood. The chain combines TRBV11-2 with TRBJ2-5; possibly TRBD1 for D (5 bases). The J call is uncertain, as TRBJ2-7 better fits the DNA end. The receptor's source is a girl under 18 with multiple sclerosis. CDR3 residues: CASSLGGPVIYEQYF. The DNA of the CDR3 is TGTGCCAGCAGCTTAGGGGGCCCAGTGATCTACGAGCAGTACTTC.